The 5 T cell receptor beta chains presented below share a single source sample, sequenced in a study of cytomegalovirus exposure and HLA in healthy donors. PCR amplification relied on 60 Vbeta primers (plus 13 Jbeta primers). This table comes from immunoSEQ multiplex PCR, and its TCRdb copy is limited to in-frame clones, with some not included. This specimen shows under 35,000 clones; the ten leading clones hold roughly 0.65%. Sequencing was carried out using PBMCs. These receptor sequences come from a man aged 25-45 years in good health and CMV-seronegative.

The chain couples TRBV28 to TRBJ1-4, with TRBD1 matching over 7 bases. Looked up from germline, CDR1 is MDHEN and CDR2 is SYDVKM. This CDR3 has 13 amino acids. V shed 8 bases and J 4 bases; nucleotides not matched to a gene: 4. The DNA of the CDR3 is TGTGCCAGCCTTGACAGGGATAATGAAAAACTGTTTTTT. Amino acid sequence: CASLDRDNEKLFF. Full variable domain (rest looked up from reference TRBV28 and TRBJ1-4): DVKVTQSSRYLVKRTGEKVFLECVQDMDHENMFWYRQDPGLGLRLIYFSYDVKMKEKGDIPEGYSVSREKKERFSLILESASTNQTSMYLCASLDRDNEKLFFGSGTQLSVL.

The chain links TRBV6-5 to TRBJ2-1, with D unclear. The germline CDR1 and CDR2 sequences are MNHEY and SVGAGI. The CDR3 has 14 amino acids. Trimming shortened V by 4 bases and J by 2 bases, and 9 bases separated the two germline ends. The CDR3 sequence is CASSSPLPYNEQFF. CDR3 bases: TGTGCCAGCAGTTCCCCACTCCCCTACAATGAGCAGTTCTTC.

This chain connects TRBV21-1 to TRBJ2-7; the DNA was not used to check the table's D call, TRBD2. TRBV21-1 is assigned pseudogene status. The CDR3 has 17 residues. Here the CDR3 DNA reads TGTGCCAGCAGCAAAGCCCCCACTAGCGGAGCGGACTACGAGCAGTACTTC. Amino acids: CASSKAPTSGADYEQYF.

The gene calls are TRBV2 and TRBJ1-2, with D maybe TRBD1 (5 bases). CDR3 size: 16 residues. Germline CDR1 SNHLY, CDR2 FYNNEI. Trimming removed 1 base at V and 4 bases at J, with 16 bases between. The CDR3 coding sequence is TGTGCCAGCAGTGAAGGGGGGGAGGGCTGGAGCTATGGCTACACCTTC. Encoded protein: CASSEGGEGWSYGYTF.

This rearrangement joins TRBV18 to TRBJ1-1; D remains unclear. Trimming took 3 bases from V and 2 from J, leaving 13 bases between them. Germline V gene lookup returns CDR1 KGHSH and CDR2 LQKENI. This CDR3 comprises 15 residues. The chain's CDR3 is CASSPPATGNTEAFF. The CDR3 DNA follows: TGTGCCAGCTCACCGCCTGCGACGGGTAACACTGAAGCTTTCTTT. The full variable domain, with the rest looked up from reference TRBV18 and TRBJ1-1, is NAGVMQNPRHLVRRRGQEARLRCSPMKGHSHVYWYRQLPEEGLKFMVYLQKENIIDESGMPKERFSAEFPKEGPSILRIQQVVRGDSAAYFCASSPPATGNTEAFFGQGTRLTVV.